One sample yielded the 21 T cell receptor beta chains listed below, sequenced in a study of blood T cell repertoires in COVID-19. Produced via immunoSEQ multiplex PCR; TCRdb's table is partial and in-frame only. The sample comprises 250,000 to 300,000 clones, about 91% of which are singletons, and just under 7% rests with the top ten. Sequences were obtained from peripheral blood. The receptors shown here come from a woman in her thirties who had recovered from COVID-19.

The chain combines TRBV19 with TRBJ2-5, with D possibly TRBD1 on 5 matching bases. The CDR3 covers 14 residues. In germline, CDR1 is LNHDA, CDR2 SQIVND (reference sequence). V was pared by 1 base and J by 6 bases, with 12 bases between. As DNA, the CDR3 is TGTGCCAGTAGTATAGCGGCAGGGCAGAAGACCCAGTACTTC. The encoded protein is CASSIAAGQKTQYF.

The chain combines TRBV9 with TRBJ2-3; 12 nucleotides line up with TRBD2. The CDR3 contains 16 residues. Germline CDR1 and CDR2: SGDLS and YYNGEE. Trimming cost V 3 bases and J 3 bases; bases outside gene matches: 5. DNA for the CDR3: TGTGCCAGCAGCGGTCTAGCGGGGGGGTTTACAGATACGCAGTATTTT. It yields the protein CASSGLAGGFTDTQYF.

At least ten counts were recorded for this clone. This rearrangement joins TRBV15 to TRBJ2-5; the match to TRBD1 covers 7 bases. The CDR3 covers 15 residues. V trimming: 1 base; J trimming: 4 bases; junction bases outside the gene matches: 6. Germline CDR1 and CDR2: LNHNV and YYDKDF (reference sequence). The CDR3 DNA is TGTGCCACCAGCAGAGGACAGGGCGATCTAGAGACCCAGTACTTC. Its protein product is CATSRGQGDLETQYF. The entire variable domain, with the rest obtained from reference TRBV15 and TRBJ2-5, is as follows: DAMVIQNPRYQVTQFGKPVTLSCSQTLNHNVMYWYQQKSSQAPKLLFHYYDKDFNNEADTPDNFQSRRPNTSFCFLDIRSPGLGDTAMYLCATSRGQGDLETQYFGPGTRLLVL.

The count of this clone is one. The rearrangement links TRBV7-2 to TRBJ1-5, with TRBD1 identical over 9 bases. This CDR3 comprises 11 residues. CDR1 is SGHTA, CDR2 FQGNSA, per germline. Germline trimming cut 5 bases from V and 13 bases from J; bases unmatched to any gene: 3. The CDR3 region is CASSPGQGQHF. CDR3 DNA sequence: TGTGCCAGCAGCCCAGGACAGGGGCAGCATTTT. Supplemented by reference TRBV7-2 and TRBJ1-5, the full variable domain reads GAGVSQSPSNKVTEKGKDVELRCDPISGHTALYWYRQSLGQGLEFLIYFQGNSAPDKSGLPSDRFSAERTGGSVSTLTIQRTQQEDSAVYLCASSPGQGQHFGDGTRLSIL.

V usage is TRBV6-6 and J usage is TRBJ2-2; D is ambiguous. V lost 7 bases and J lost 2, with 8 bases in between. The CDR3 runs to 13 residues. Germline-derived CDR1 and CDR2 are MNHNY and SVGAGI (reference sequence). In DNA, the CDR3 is TGTGCCAGCATAGAGAGCAACACCGGGGAGCTGTTTTTT. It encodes CASIESNTGELFF.

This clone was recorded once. CDR3 amino acids: CASSLRAANSPLHF. DNA of the CDR3: TGTGCCAGCAGCTTAAGGGCAGCTAATTCACCCCTCCACTTT. The chain employs TRBV7-3 and TRBJ1-6; D ambiguous. Germline-derived CDR1 and CDR2 are SGHTA and FQGTGA. Between the trimmed V and J ends, which lost 1 base and 6 bases, there was a span of 7 bases. This CDR3 is 14 amino acids long.

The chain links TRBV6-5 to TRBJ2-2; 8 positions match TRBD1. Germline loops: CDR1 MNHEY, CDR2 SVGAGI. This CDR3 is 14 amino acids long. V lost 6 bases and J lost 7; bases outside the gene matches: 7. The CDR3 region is CASSRQGYDGELFF. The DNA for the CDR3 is TGTGCCAGCAGCCGACAGGGGTACGACGGGGAGCTGTTTTTT.

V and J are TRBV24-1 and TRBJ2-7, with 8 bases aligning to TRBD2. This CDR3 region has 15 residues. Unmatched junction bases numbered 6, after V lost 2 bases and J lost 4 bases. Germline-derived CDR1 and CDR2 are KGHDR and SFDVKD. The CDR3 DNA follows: TGTGCCACCAGTGATTCCGGGACTAGTACTTACGAGCAGTACTTC. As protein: CATSDSGTSTYEQYF.

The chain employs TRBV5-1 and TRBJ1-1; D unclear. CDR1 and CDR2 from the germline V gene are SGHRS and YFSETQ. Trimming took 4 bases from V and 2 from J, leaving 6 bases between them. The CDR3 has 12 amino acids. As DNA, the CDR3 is TGCGCCAGCAGCATTGTAAACACTGAAGCTTTCTTT. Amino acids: CASSIVNTEAFF.

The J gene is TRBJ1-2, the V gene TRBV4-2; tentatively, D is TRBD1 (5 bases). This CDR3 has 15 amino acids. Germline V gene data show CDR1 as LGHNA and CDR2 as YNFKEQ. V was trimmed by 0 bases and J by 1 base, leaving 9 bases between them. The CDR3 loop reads CASSQDRDSNYGYTF. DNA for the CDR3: TGTGCCAGCAGCCAAGATAGAGACAGTAACTATGGCTACACCTTC.

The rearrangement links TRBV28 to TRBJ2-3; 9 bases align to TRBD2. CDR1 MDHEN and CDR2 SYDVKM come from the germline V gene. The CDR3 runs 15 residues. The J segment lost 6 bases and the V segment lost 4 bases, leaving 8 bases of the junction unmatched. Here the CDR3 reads CASSSVAGDMDTQYF. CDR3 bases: TGTGCCAGCAGTTCTGTAGCGGGGGACATGGATACGCAGTATTTT.

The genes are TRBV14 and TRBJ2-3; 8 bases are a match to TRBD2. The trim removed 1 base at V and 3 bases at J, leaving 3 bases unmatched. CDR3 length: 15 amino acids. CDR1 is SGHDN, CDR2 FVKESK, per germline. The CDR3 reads CASSQGGLVTDTQYF. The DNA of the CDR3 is TGTGCCAGCAGCCAAGGGGGACTAGTGACAGATACGCAGTATTTT. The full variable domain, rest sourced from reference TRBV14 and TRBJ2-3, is EAGVTQFPSHSVIEKGQTVTLRCDPISGHDNLYWYRRVMGKEIKFLLHFVKESKQDESGMPNNRFLAERTGGTYSTLKVQPAELEDSGVYFCASSQGGLVTDTQYFGPGTRLTVL.

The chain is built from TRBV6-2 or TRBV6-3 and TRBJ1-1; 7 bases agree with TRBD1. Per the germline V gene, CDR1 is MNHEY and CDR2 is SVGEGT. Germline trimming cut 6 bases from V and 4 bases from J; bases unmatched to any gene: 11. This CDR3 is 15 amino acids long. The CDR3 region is CASSRHDRVGTEAFF. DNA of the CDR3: TGTGCCAGCAGCCGCCACGACAGGGTCGGCACTGAAGCTTTCTTT.

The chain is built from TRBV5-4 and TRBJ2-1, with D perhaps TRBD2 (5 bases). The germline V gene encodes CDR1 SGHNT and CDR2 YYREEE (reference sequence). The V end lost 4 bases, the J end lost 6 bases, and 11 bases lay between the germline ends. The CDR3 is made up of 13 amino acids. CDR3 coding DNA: TGTGCCAGCAGCGTCGGGGTGGTCAATGAGCAGTTCTTC. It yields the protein CASSVGVVNEQFF.

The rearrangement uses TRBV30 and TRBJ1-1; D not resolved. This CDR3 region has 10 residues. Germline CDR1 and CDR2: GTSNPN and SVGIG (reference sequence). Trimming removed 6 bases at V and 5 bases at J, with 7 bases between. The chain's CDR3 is CACTGTEAFF. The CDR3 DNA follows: TGTGCCTGTACCGGGACTGAAGCTTTCTTT.

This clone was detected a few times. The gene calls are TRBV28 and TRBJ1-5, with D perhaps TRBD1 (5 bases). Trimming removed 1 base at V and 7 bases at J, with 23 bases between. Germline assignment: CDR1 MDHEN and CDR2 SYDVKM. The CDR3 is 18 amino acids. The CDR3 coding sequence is TGTGCCAGCAGTTTATTCGGTAGGGGCCGTCGCGAAAAACAGCCCCAGCATTTT. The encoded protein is CASSLFGRGRREKQPQHF.

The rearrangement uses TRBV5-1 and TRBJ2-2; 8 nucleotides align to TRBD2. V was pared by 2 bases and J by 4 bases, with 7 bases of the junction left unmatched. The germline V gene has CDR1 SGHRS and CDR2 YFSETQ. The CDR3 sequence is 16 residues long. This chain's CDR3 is CASSFVSGAVTGELFF. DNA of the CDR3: TGCGCCAGCAGCTTCGTTAGCGGGGCCGTCACCGGGGAGCTGTTTTTT.

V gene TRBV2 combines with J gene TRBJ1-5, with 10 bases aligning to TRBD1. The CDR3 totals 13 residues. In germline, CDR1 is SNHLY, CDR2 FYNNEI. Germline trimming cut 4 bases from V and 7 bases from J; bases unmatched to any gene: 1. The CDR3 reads CASSGTGGQPQHF. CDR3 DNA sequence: TGTGCCAGCAGTGGGACAGGGGGGCAGCCCCAGCATTTT.

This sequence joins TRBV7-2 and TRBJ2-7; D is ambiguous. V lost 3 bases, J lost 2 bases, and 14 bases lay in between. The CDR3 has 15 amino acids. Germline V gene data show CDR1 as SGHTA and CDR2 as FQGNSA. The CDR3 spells CASSLSSRVTYEQYF. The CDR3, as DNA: TGTGCCAGCAGCTTGTCCAGCCGGGTCACCTACGAGCAGTACTTC.

The CDR3 reads CASSAGAGNTIYF. CDR3 in DNA: TGTGCCAGCAGCGCCGGGGCTGGAAACACCATATATTTT. This chain connects TRBV7-3 to TRBJ1-3; no clear D. The V end was cut by 5 bases, the J end by 2 bases, with 7 bases between. CDR1 is SGHTA, CDR2 FQGTGA, per germline. The CDR3 has 13 amino acids.

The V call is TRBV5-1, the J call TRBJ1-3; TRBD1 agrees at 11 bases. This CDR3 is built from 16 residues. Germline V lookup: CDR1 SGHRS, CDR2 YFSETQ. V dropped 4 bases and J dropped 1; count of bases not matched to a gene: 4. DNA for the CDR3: TGCGCCAGCAGCGTGGGGACAGGGGGATCTGGAAACACCATATATTTT. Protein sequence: CASSVGTGGSGNTIYF. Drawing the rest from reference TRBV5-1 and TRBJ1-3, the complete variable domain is KAGVTQTPRYLIKTRGQQVTLSCSPISGHRSVSWYQQTPGQGLQFLFEYFSETQRNKGNFPGRFSGRQFSNSRSEMNVSTLELGDSALYLCASSVGTGGSGNTIYFGEGSWLTVV.